This passage covers 25 T cell receptor beta chains from one sample sequenced in a study of CD8 T cells in ankylosing spondylitis. TCRdb independently ran MiXCR on the 5' RACE reads; one entry per CDR3 protein. Among under 450,000 distinct CDR3 sequences listed, 20% to 25% were seen once. Specimen: blood, either unsorted or a sorted T cell fraction (not recorded which). These receptors all stem from a male donor with ankylosing spondylitis or in good health (not recorded which).

In its sample, this clonotype was seen a few times. This chain uses TRBV20-1 with TRBJ2-5, with TRBD2 as a possible D gene (6 bases). Germline V lookup: CDR1 DFQATT, CDR2 SNEGSKA (reference sequence). V was trimmed by 0 bases and J by 0 bases, leaving 17 bases between them. The CDR3 has 17 residues. The CDR3 sequence: CSARDPREETYQETQYF. In DNA form, the CDR3 reads TGCAGTGCTAGAGATCCCAGGGAGGAGACCTACCAAGAGACCCAGTACTTC.

This rearrangement joins TRBV20-1 to TRBJ2-7, with D perhaps TRBD1 (5 bases). Trimming took 4 bases from V and 4 from J, leaving 11 bases between them. CDR1 and CDR2 from the germline V gene are DFQATT and SNEGSKA (reference sequence). This CDR3 has 12 residues. The CDR3 here is CSAKLDMYEQYF. CDR3 DNA sequence: TGCAGTGCTAAACTGGACATGTACGAGCAGTACTTC.

This clonotype was detected only a few times. The chain combines TRBV4-1 with TRBJ1-1; TRBD1 aligns across 8 bases. The CDR3 is made up of 14 amino acids. Looked up from germline, CDR1 is MGHRA and CDR2 is YSYEKL. The V gene end was trimmed by 6 bases and the J gene end by 1 base; junction bases not matched to a gene: 4. In DNA, the CDR3 is TGCGCCAGCAGACAGGGGGGACCGAACACTGAAGCTTTCTTT. This translates into CASRQGGPNTEAFF.

The rearrangement uses TRBV7-3 and TRBJ2-5; 10 positions agree with TRBD1. The CDR3 spans 15 residues. V dropped 5 bases and J dropped 5; count of bases not matched to a gene: 8. Germline loops: CDR1 SGHTA, CDR2 FQGTGA. DNA of the CDR3: TGTGCCAGCAGCATGACAGGGGGCAATTGGGAGACCCAGTACTTC. Translating it yields CASSMTGGNWETQYF. The entire variable domain, with the rest obtained from reference TRBV7-3 and TRBJ2-5, is as follows: GAGVSQTPSNKVTEKGKYVELRCDPISGHTALYWYRQSLGQGPEFLIYFQGTGAADDSGLPNDRFFAVRPEGSVSTLKIQRTERGDSAVYLCASSMTGGNWETQYFGPGTRLLVL.

The chain carries TRBV20-1 and TRBJ1-2; tentatively, D is TRBD1 (6 bases). The CDR3 consists of 14 residues. The germline gives CDR1 DFQATT, CDR2 SNEGSKA (reference sequence). The V gene lost 3 bases and the J gene lost 5 bases, with 16 bases spanning the gap. CDR3 sequence reads: CSASSHGGGYGYTF. The CDR3 DNA sequence: TGCAGTGCTAGCTCCCACGGAGGGGGATATGGCTACACCTTC.

The chain carries TRBV12-3 or TRBV12-4 and TRBJ2-3; 9 bases are shared with TRBD1. The CDR3 is 16 amino acids. V was pared by 1 base and J by 2 bases, with 4 bases of the junction left unmatched. The CDR3 loop reads CASSLGDRVDTDTQYF. CDR3 bases: TGTGCCAGCAGTTTAGGGGACAGGGTGGACACAGATACGCAGTATTTT.

This clonotype was detected only a few times. This rearrangement joins TRBV5-1 to TRBJ2-5, with a possible D match to TRBD2 (6 bases). The ends were cut back, 4 bases at V and 1 base at J, with 14 bases in the middle. Germline V gene sequence: CDR1 SGHRS, CDR2 YFSETQ. This CDR3 is built from 15 residues. The CDR3: CASSGGRLGQETQYF. The CDR3 DNA follows: TGCGCCAGCAGCGGTGGAAGACTAGGCCAAGAGACCCAGTACTTC.

V usage is TRBV2 and J usage is TRBJ2-3, with 7 bases matching TRBD1. J lost 4 bases, V lost 6 bases, and 16 bases had no gene match. This CDR3 spans 17 amino acids. The germline CDR1 and CDR2 sequences are SNHLY and FYNNEI. CDR3 residues: CASRPAVSITGADTQYF. The DNA of the CDR3 is TGTGCCAGCAGACCCGCCGTCTCTATTACAGGGGCAGATACGCAGTATTTT.

This clonotype occurred a few times. This sequence joins TRBV7-6 and TRBJ2-5; tentatively, D is TRBD2 (6 bases). Germline values: CDR1 SGHVS, CDR2 FNYEAQ. Trimming removed 2 bases at V and 5 bases at J, with 15 bases between. The CDR3 sequence is 15 residues long. CDR3 nucleotide sequence: TGTGCCAGCAGCTTATTTGGGGAGGCAGGGGAGACCCAGTACTTC. Translating it yields CASSLFGEAGETQYF.

The chain is built from TRBV7-6 and TRBJ2-7; TRBD1 matches 9 bases. V shed 5 bases, J shed 2 bases, and the junction held 10 bases outside the gene matches. Germline V lookup: CDR1 SGHVS, CDR2 FNYEAQ. The CDR3 totals 16 residues. As DNA, the CDR3 is TGTGCCAGCAGCCTCTCCGGGACAGGGATAACCTACGAGCAGTACTTC. Its protein is CASSLSGTGITYEQYF.

The chain recombines TRBV27 with TRBJ1-1; TRBD1 is a possible D gene (6 bases). Germline V CDR1 and CDR2: MNHEY, SMNVEV (reference sequence). Trimming took 4 bases from V and 0 from J, leaving 9 bases between them. The length of the CDR3 is 14 residues. In nucleotides, the CDR3 is TGTGCCAGCAGTTATGCAGGGGTGAACACTGAAGCTTTCTTT. Protein product: CASSYAGVNTEAFF.

In this sample, this clonotype turned up a few times. The chain couples TRBV6-5 to TRBJ1-5; D not resolved. This CDR3 region has 13 residues. V lost 0 bases to trimming and J lost 7 bases, with 7 bases between them. In germline, CDR1 is MNHEY, CDR2 SVGAGI. The CDR3 here is CASSYSWEQPQHF. For the CDR3, the DNA is TGTGCCAGCAGTTACTCATGGGAGCAGCCCCAGCATTTT.

The CDR3 region has the DNA TGCGCCAGCAGCGGGGCGGGGGGGGGAGATGAGCAGTTCTTC. It encodes CASSGAGGGDEQFF. This sequence joins TRBV4-1 and TRBJ2-1, with TRBD2 matching over 9 bases. CDR3 length equals 14 residues. Germline CDR1 and CDR2: MGHRA and YSYEKL. J lost 8 bases, V lost 5 bases, and 7 bases had no gene match.

This clonotype was detected only a few times. V is TRBV20-1 and J is TRBJ2-2, with D maybe TRBD2 (5 bases). The CDR3 extends over 14 amino acids. Trimming removed 3 bases at V and 6 bases at J, with 14 bases between. The germline CDR1 and CDR2 sequences are DFQATT and SNEGSKA (reference sequence). This chain's CDR3 is CSASRERLPGELFF. The CDR3 bases are TGCAGTGCTAGTCGGGAACGGTTACCCGGGGAGCTGTTTTTT.

The V call is TRBV28, the J call TRBJ2-3; D may be TRBD2 (7 bases). The CDR3 is 16 residues long. V lost 5 bases and J 6 bases, leaving 21 bases between the germline ends. Germline V lookup: CDR1 MDHEN, CDR2 SYDVKM. CDR3 DNA sequence: TGTGCCAGCAGTCCCTACCAACAGGGAGGGAGGGATACGCAGTATTTT. Translating it yields CASSPYQQGGRDTQYF.

This sequence joins TRBV27 and TRBJ2-7; D is uncertain. V was clipped by 4 bases and J by 1 base, with 20 bases between them. Germline CDR1 reads MNHEY; CDR2 reads SMNVEV (reference sequence). This CDR3 is 17 amino acids long. The CDR3, as DNA: TGTGCCAGCAGTTCACCCCTCGCAGGCGACACTTCCTACGAGCAGTACTTC. It encodes CASSSPLAGDTSYEQYF.

V is TRBV7-8 and J is TRBJ1-1, with D unclear. Germline CDR1 and CDR2: SGHVS and FQNEAQ. The CDR3 loop spans 15 amino acids. Trimming removed 0 bases at V and 3 bases at J, with 11 bases between. The CDR3 bases are TGTGCCAGCAGCTTAGCCGGAAAGACGGACACTGAAGCTTTCTTT. Translating it yields CASSLAGKTDTEAFF.

This clonotype was detected once. As DNA, the CDR3 is TGTGCCAGCAGCTTAGAATCCGAGGGACAGGGGACGTACGAGCAGTACTTC. The encoded protein is CASSLESEGQGTYEQYF. V gene TRBV13 combines with J gene TRBJ2-7; 10 bases fit TRBD1. The J segment lost 4 bases and the V segment lost 1 base, leaving 10 bases of the junction unmatched. The germline V gene encodes CDR1 PRHDT and CDR2 FYEKMQ (reference sequence). This CDR3 contains 17 residues. The entire variable domain, with the rest obtained from reference TRBV13 and TRBJ2-7, is as follows: AAGVIQSPRHLIKEKRETATLKCYPIPRHDTVYWYQQGPGQDPQFLISFYEKMQSDKGSIPDRFSAQQFSDYHSELNMSSLELGDSALYFCASSLESEGQGTYEQYFGPGTRLTVT.

This rearrangement joins TRBV6-5 to TRBJ2-5; TRBD2 aligns across 12 bases. CDR3 size: 19 residues. Germline loops: CDR1 MNHEY, CDR2 SVGAGI. Unmatched junction bases numbered 13, after V lost 4 bases and J lost 1 base. The CDR3 here is CASSSSQLLAGGLQETQYF. CDR3 DNA sequence: TGTGCCAGCAGTTCCAGCCAGCTACTAGCGGGGGGTCTCCAAGAGACCCAGTACTTC.

In its sample, this clonotype was seen a few times. V gene TRBV11-2 combines with J gene TRBJ2-3, with 7 positions matching TRBD2. With V trimmed by 0 bases and J by 5 bases, 11 bases remained unmatched. Per germline, CDR1 SGHAT and CDR2 FQNNGV. This CDR3 contains 17 residues. Here the CDR3 reads CASSLEFPGGRVDTQYF. For the CDR3, the DNA is TGTGCCAGCAGCTTAGAATTTCCCGGGGGGAGAGTAGATACGCAGTATTTT.

The CDR3 sequence: CASSYRGANNEQFF. The CDR3 DNA is TGTGCCAGCAGTTATCGGGGGGCAAACAATGAGCAGTTCTTC. The rearrangement links TRBV6-5 to TRBJ2-1; D possibly corresponds to TRBD2 (7 bases). CDR1 is MNHEY, CDR2 SVGAGI, per germline. Trimming shortened V by 3 bases and J by 5 bases, and 11 bases separated the two germline ends. The CDR3 totals 14 residues.

This clonotype appeared a few times. V and J are TRBV9 and TRBJ2-7; 9 nucleotides agree with TRBD2. This CDR3 contains 15 residues. Per germline, CDR1 SGDLS and CDR2 YYNGEE. Trimming at V came to 0 bases and at J to 5 bases, leaving 6 bases not matched to a gene. The CDR3 spells CASSVEGLASDEQYF. The CDR3 nucleotides are TGTGCCAGCAGCGTAGAGGGACTAGCATCCGACGAGCAGTACTTC.

There are a few counts of this clonotype. The J gene is TRBJ2-1, the V gene TRBV29-1; 9 bases map to TRBD1. CDR1 and CDR2 (germline): SQVTM, ANQGSEA. Trimming removed 3 bases from V and 10 bases from J; junction bases left unmatched: 10. The CDR3 sequence is 14 residues long. In DNA form, the CDR3 reads TGCAGCGTTGAGGGGACAGGGAAAGTGGGGGAGCAGTTCTTC. It yields the protein CSVEGTGKVGEQFF.

This clonotype was observed a handful of times. The V and J genes are TRBV7-9 and TRBJ2-7; 8 bases fit TRBD1. Losses at the gene ends were 5 bases for V and 0 bases for J; bases not matched to a gene: 3. This CDR3 has 14 residues. Germline CDR1 SEHNR, CDR2 FQNEAQ (reference sequence). The CDR3 protein is CASSPTGDSYEQYF. The CDR3, as DNA: TGTGCCAGCAGCCCGACAGGGGACTCCTACGAGCAGTACTTC. Full variable domain (outside the CDR3, taken from reference TRBV7-9 and TRBJ2-7): DTGVSQNPRHKITKRGQNVTFRCDPISEHNRLYWYRQTLGQGPEFLTYFQNEAQLEKSRLLSDRFSAERPKGSFSTLEIQRTEQGDSAMYLCASSPTGDSYEQYFGPGTRLTVT.

V gene TRBV11-2 combines with J gene TRBJ2-1; D is possibly TRBD2 (7 bases). The V end was cut by 5 bases, the J end by 8 bases, with 25 bases between. CDR1 is SGHAT and CDR2 is FQNNGV in the germline V gene. The CDR3 has 17 amino acids. This chain's CDR3 is CASSSAGGRRSSDEQFF. The CDR3 bases are TGTGCCAGCAGCAGCGCCGGGGGGCGACGAAGTTCGGATGAGCAGTTCTTC.